Listed below are T cell receptor beta chains from one sample, sequenced in a study of blood T cell repertoires in COVID-19. Some clones are missing from TCRdb's copy, which holds only in-frame ones; the method was immunoSEQ multiplex PCR. The table includes about 160,000 clones, approximately 82% detected once. The sequencing sample was made of PBMCs or T cells enriched from blood (not recorded which). All receptors come from a woman aged 50 to 60 who had recovered from COVID-19. CDR3s include the opening cysteine and the closing phenylalanine or tryptophan. A D gene is named only where the DNA matches it firmly. Not all rows give a size; the values are once, few, many and, for expanded clones, a class.

j_call	v_call	d_call	clone_size	cdr3_nt	cdr3_aa
TRBJ1-1	TRBV2	.	.	TGTGCCAGCAGTGAAGACGCGGGGACTGAAGCTTTCTTT	CASSEDAGTEAFF
TRBJ1-1	TRBV7-2	TRBD1	few	TGTGCCAGCACCGTGGACAGGCTCAACACTGAAGCTTTCTTT	CASTVDRLNTEAFF
TRBJ1-2	TRBV12-3/TRBV12-4	.	.	TGTGCCAGCAGTCCGAGACAGTCGGCGGGCTACACCTTC	CASSPRQSAGYTF
TRBJ1-2	TRBV6-5	.	.	TGTGCCAGCAGGGCTAGACAGGCTCCACGACGGGGCTACACCTTC	CASRARQAPRRGYTF
TRBJ1-1	TRBV2	TRBD1	.	TGTGCCAGCCGGAGACAGGGAGCTGAAGCTTTCTTT	CASRRQGAEAFF
TRBJ1-2	TRBV5-1	TRBD1	.	TGCGCCAGCAGCCCAGGGGGCGATGGTGGCTACACCTTC	CASSPGGDGGYTF
TRBJ1-6	TRBV30	.	.	TGTGCCTGGAATGGGTTGCAGGGAAATTCACCCCTCCACTTT	CAWNGLQGNSPLHF
TRBJ1-5	TRBV5-6	TRBD1	.	TGTGCCAGCAGCCCGAGGGGACAGGGGGCTCAGCCCCAGCATTTT	CASSPRGQGAQPQHF
TRBJ1-6	TRBV5-4	TRBD1	.	TGTGCCAGCAGCAGGACCCAGGGGGCCATAATTTACTCACCCCTCCACTTT	CASSRTQGAIIYSPLHF
TRBJ2-1	TRBV4-1	.	.	TGCGCCAGCAGCCAAGTCCAGGTTGGGGAGCAGTTCTTC	CASSQVQVGEQFF
TRBJ1-4	TRBV27	TRBD1	few	TGTGCCAGCAGTCCCATTCGATCGGGACAGGGGAACGAAAAACTGTTTTTT	CASSPIRSGQGNEKLFF
TRBJ1-6	TRBV5-1	.	.	TGCGCCAGCAGCTTCAGGCCGAATGATAATTCACCCCTCCACTTT	CASSFRPNDNSPLHF
TRBJ1-3	TRBV5-1	TRBD1	.	TGCGCCAGCAGCCCAGGGGGGCAAGGAAACACCATATATTTT	CASSPGGQGNTIYF
TRBJ2-1	TRBV11-2	TRBD1	.	TGTGCCAGCGTCCCGGGACAGATTATTTCCAATGAGCAGTTCTTC	CASVPGQIISNEQFF
TRBJ2-1	TRBV5-5	.	.	TGTGCCAGCAGCTTGGAGACTCCCCTGGCGGAGCAGTTCTTC	CASSLETPLAEQFF
TRBJ1-1	TRBV7-8	.	.	TGTGCCAGCAGCTTAGTGTCCCAGGCGAACACTGAAGCTTTCTTT	CASSLVSQANTEAFF
TRBJ2-1	TRBV27	TRBD2	.	TGTGCCAGCAGTTTAGGACTAGCGGGAGGTTCGGGGAATGAGCAGTTCTTC	CASSLGLAGGSGNEQFF
TRBJ2-3	TRBV7-2	TRBD2	once	TGTGCCAGCAGCTCCCGGGGGTCGCGGGGGGGCTCCGATACGCAGTATTTT	CASSSRGSRGGSDTQYF
TRBJ1-3	TRBV7-3	TRBD1	.	TGTGCCAGCAGCTTAGGGACAGCCTTCTCTGGAAACACCATATATTTT	CASSLGTAFSGNTIYF
TRBJ1-2	TRBV5-3	.	.	TGTGCCAGAAGCCCCCGGCGCCGGGGAGGGGGCTACACCTTC	CARSPRRRGGGYTF
TRBJ1-5	TRBV7-2	TRBD1	.	TGTGCCAGCAGCTTAGGGGCAGGGGGCCCGCCCCAGCATTTT	CASSLGAGGPPQHF
TRBJ2-2	TRBV5-4	.	few	TGTGCCAGCAGCTTGGCTTCTAGCGCCGGGGAGCTGTTTTTT	CASSLASSAGELFF